This entry lists 14 T cell receptor beta chains sequenced from one sample in a study of CD8 T cells in ankylosing spondylitis. TCRdb recomputed calls from the 5' RACE reads with MiXCR, one row per CDR3 protein. The sample has fewer than 400,000 distinct CDR3 sequences; approximately 15% are singletons. Input material: blood, either unsorted or a sorted T cell fraction (not recorded which). The receptors were sampled from a male donor with ankylosing spondylitis or in good health (not recorded which).

This clonotype has at least ten counts. The gene calls are TRBV29-1 and TRBJ2-4, with D possibly being TRBD1 or TRBD2 (6 bases each). The CDR3 covers 13 residues. Germline CDR1 and CDR2: SQVTM and ANQGSEA. The V and J ends lost 4 bases and 5 bases respectively, with 12 bases between them. In nucleotides, the CDR3 is TGCAGCGTTGGAGGGGGGTTGGAAAACATTCAGTACTTC. This gives the protein CSVGGGLENIQYF.

This chain connects TRBV4-1 to TRBJ1-4; TRBD1 might be the D (6 bases). The germline CDR1 and CDR2 sequences are MGHRA and YSYEKL. The germline V and J ends were trimmed by 1 base and 5 bases, with 11 bases remaining between them. This CDR3 contains 15 residues. CDR3 in amino acids: CASSQGSQGNEKLFF. CDR3 DNA sequence: TGCGCCAGCAGCCAAGGATCACAGGGAAATGAAAAACTGTTTTTT.

This clonotype has a count of ten or more. The V and J genes are TRBV12-3 or TRBV12-4 and TRBJ2-7; the D is unclear. The length of the CDR3 is 14 residues. V lost 5 bases, J lost 1 base, and 12 bases lay in between. The CDR3 sequence: CASSQSYGSYEQYF. The DNA of the CDR3 is TGTGCCAGCAGTCAATCTTATGGATCCTACGAGCAGTACTTC.

The rearrangement joins TRBV5-1 to TRBJ2-7; the match to TRBD2 covers 8 bases. Trimming at V came to 3 bases and at J to 6 bases, leaving 5 bases not matched to a gene. The CDR3 consists of 13 residues. Germline loops: CDR1 SGHRS, CDR2 YFSETQ. Written as DNA, the CDR3 is TGCGCCAGCAGCTCGGGAGGGGGGGGCGAGCAGTACTTC. This gives the protein CASSSGGGGEQYF.

The V call is TRBV5-6, the J call TRBJ1-2, with D hard to call. The CDR3 sequence is 14 residues long. Germline CDR1 SGHDT, CDR2 YYEEEE. Trimming cost V 2 bases and J 6 bases, with 14 bases left between them. The CDR3 bases are TGTGCCAGCAGCTTTAACTTCGGAAGGGATGGCTACACCTTC. Its translation is CASSFNFGRDGYTF.

V and J are TRBV27 and TRBJ2-2; D perhaps matches TRBD2 (6 bases). The germline gives CDR1 MNHEY, CDR2 SMNVEV (reference sequence). This CDR3 spans 15 amino acids. The V end lost 1 base, the J end lost 1 base, and 7 bases lay between the germline ends. The chain's CDR3 is CASSLLGGNTGELFF. The CDR3 DNA sequence: TGTGCCAGCAGTTTATTGGGGGGGAACACCGGGGAGCTGTTTTTT.

This clonotype occurred a few times. The chain uses TRBV6-1 and TRBJ2-7; D is possibly TRBD1 (7 bases). Germline CDR1 is MNHNS and CDR2 is SASEGT. The V end lost 1 base, the J end lost 6 bases, and 22 bases lay between the germline ends. The CDR3 contains 17 residues. The CDR3 is CASSEGWIRRRGPEQYF. In nucleotides, the CDR3 is TGTGCCAGCAGTGAAGGTTGGATCAGAAGGAGGGGGCCCGAGCAGTACTTC.

This clonotype has a count of ten or more. The chain is built from TRBV20-1 and TRBJ2-1; the match to TRBD2 covers 10 bases. After removal of 3 bases from V and 5 bases from J, the junction contained 10 bases not matched to a gene. This CDR3 region has 16 residues. The germline V gene has CDR1 DFQATT and CDR2 SNEGSKA (reference sequence). CDR3 amino acids: CSASPSSGSLDNEQFF. DNA of the CDR3: TGCAGTGCTAGTCCCTCTAGCGGGAGTTTGGACAATGAGCAGTTCTTC.

The sample holds many counts of this clonotype. The V gene is TRBV3-1, the J gene TRBJ2-2, with D hard to call. There are 15 residues in the CDR3. Germline V CDR1 and CDR2: LGHDT, YNNKEL (reference sequence). V was trimmed by 1 base and J by 3 bases, leaving 9 bases between them. DNA of the CDR3: TGTGCCAGCAGCCAAGGCCTCGGTGACACCGGGGAGCTGTTTTTT. This encodes CASSQGLGDTGELFF.

V and J are TRBV12-3 or TRBV12-4 and TRBJ2-7, with D unresolved. Trimming removed 1 base at V and 0 bases at J, with 13 bases between. This CDR3 region has 16 residues. The CDR3 coding sequence is TGTGCCAGCAGTTTAGACGGAGTGAGGAGCTCCTACGAGCAGTACTTC. Amino acid sequence: CASSLDGVRSSYEQYF.

This clonotype was detected a few times. This chain joins TRBV10-3 and TRBJ2-7, with 7 bases that match TRBD2. V shed 4 bases, J shed 1 base, and the junction held 4 bases outside the gene matches. The CDR3 totals 14 residues. In germline, CDR1 is ENHRY, CDR2 SYGVKD. For the CDR3, the DNA is TGTGCCATCAGTGCTCAGGGAGGGTCCTACGAGCAGTACTTC. This gives the protein CAISAQGGSYEQYF.

CDR3 region: CSARDQIGGRGSNNEQFF. The CDR3 DNA follows: TGCAGTGCTAGAGATCAGATAGGCGGGAGGGGTTCCAACAATGAGCAGTTCTTC. This sequence joins TRBV20-1 and TRBJ2-1; 9 bases agree with TRBD2. Looked up from germline, CDR1 is DFQATT and CDR2 is SNEGSKA (reference sequence). V shed 0 bases and J 5 bases; nucleotides not matched to a gene: 14. This CDR3 spans 18 amino acids.

This clonotype was seen ten or more times. This chain joins TRBV7-2 and TRBJ2-2; 12 bases are a match to TRBD2. The V gene's germline CDR1 is SGHTA and CDR2 FQGNSA. With V trimmed by 3 bases and J by 5 bases, 7 bases remained unmatched. The CDR3 contains 17 residues. CDR3 nucleotides: TGTGCCAGCAGCTTTAGGACTAGCGGGGCGGGGACCGGGGAGCTGTTTTTT. Translating gives CASSFRTSGAGTGELFF.

This chain connects TRBV5-1 to TRBJ1-1; D remains unclear. The CDR3 runs 13 residues. CDR1 and CDR2 from the germline V gene are SGHRS and YFSETQ. The V and J ends lost 4 bases and 3 bases respectively, with 10 bases between them. CDR3 in DNA: TGCGCCAGCAGCCCTAACATAGACACTGAAGCTTTCTTT. This gives the protein CASSPNIDTEAFF. Using reference TRBV5-1 and TRBJ1-1 for the parts outside the CDR3, the full variable domain is KAGVTQTPRYLIKTRGQQVTLSCSPISGHRSVSWYQQTPGQGLQFLFEYFSETQRNKGNFPGRFSGRQFSNSRSEMNVSTLELGDSALYLCASSPNIDTEAFFGQGTRLTVV.